These 23 T cell receptor beta chains originate from one sample sequenced in a study of ipilimumab plus nivolumab after autologous stem cell transplantation. The assay was immunoSEQ multiplex PCR, and TCRdb's table has in-frame clones only and misses some. Of 20,000 to 25,000 clones detected, around 74% appear once; the ten largest clones hold around 25%. The sequencing here drew on PBMCs, taken in a trial of ipilimumab plus nivolumab as post-transplant consolidation. The receptors come from a male donor with diffuse large B-cell lymphoma.

V and J are TRBV5-4 and TRBJ2-7; no definite D call. The CDR3 has 11 amino acids. Trimming pared 3 bases from V and 6 bases from J, leaving 7 bases between. Germline loops: CDR1 SGHNT, CDR2 YYREEE (reference sequence). CDR3 in DNA: TGTGCCAGCAGCTGGGCCGGCGAGCAGTACTTC. Translated, it gives CASSWAGEQYF.

V and J are TRBV5-6 and TRBJ1-4, with D perhaps matching TRBD1 (6 bases). Trimming pared 2 bases from V and 1 base from J, leaving 15 bases between. Germline CDR1 is SGHDT and CDR2 is YYEEEE. The CDR3 length is 17 residues. The CDR3 bases are TGTGCCAGCAGCTTTTTCACGGGGGCTGGAACTAATGAAAAACTGTTTTTT. Translation: CASSFFTGAGTNEKLFF.

V is TRBV9 and J is TRBJ2-1; TRBD2 agrees at 8 bases. The CDR3 extends over 15 amino acids. The germline gives CDR1 SGDLS, CDR2 YYNGEE. Trimming cost V 4 bases and J 10 bases; bases outside gene matches: 13. CDR3 in DNA: TGTGCCAGCAGCCCTGGTAACGGGAGGGCGGAAGAGCAGTTCTTC. It yields the protein CASSPGNGRAEEQFF. Together with reference TRBV9 and TRBJ2-1, the CDR3 gives the full variable domain: DSGVTQTPKHLITATGQRVTLRCSPRSGDLSVYWYQQSLDQGLQFLIQYYNGEERAKGNILERFSAQQFPDLHSELNLSSLELGDSALYFCASSPGNGRAEEQFFGPGTRLTVL.

The CDR3 spells CASSRLAGPSTDTQYF. The DNA for the CDR3 is TGTGCCAGCAGCCGACTAGCCGGACCTAGCACAGATACGCAGTATTTT. The V gene is TRBV4-2, the J gene TRBJ2-3; 7 nucleotides agree with TRBD2. Germline V CDR1 and CDR2: LGHNA, YNFKEQ. V shed 4 bases and J 0 bases; nucleotides not matched to a gene: 7. The CDR3 extends over 16 amino acids.

This sequence joins TRBV5-6 and TRBJ2-3; 11 nucleotides line up with TRBD2. Trimming took 4 bases from V and 4 from J; bases not matched to a gene: 8. Germline lookup yields CDR1 SGHDT and CDR2 YYEEEE. This CDR3 comprises 16 residues. In DNA, the CDR3 is TGTGCCAGCAGCGATTTCCTAGCGGGAGGTTCAGATACGCAGTATTTT. Protein sequence: CASSDFLAGGSDTQYF.

J is TRBJ1-3 and V is TRBV9; D is ambiguous. Germline loops: CDR1 SGDLS, CDR2 YYNGEE. Trimming removed 0 bases from V and 0 bases from J, with 7 bases in between. This CDR3 is 15 amino acids long. In nucleotides, the CDR3 is TGTGCCAGCAGCGTAGGTCAAAGCTCTGGAAACACCATATATTTT. It translates to CASSVGQSSGNTIYF.

This chain links TRBV25-1 with TRBJ2-6, with a tentative D call TRBD1 (5 bases). The CDR3 runs to 16 residues. Germline V lookup: CDR1 MGHDK, CDR2 SYGVNS. Trimming left V 5 bases short and J 2 bases short, with 13 bases between. The DNA for the CDR3 is TGTGCCAGCAGTTTAACAGGCGATACTGGGGCCAACGTCCTGACTTTC. This translates into CASSLTGDTGANVLTF.

This rearrangement joins TRBV7-9 to TRBJ1-5; no firm D call. Trimming shortened V by 1 base and J by 0 bases, and 7 bases separated the two germline ends. The CDR3 loop spans 15 amino acids. Germline V gene sequence: CDR1 SEHNR, CDR2 FQNEAQ (reference sequence). The CDR3 DNA is TGTGCCAGCAGCTTAGATGGGTATAGCAATCAGCCCCAGCATTTT. Protein product: CASSLDGYSNQPQHF.

This clone has more than one count but fewer than ten. The same CDR3 can be traced to other DNA sequences in this sample. V gene TRBV7-6 combines with J gene TRBJ2-5; a weak D match, TRBD2 (6 bases). The CDR3 is 13 residues long. Germline CDR1 is SGHVS and CDR2 is FNYEAQ. Trimming shortened V by 5 bases and J by 2 bases, and 9 bases separated the two germline ends. The CDR3, as DNA: TGTGCCAGCAGCCGAGGGAGGCAAGAGACCCAGTACTTC. Its protein product is CASSRGRQETQYF.

The chain is built from TRBV19 and TRBJ1-1; D may be TRBD1 (5 bases). Trimming pared 4 bases from V and 10 bases from J, leaving 16 bases between. The CDR3 sequence is 13 residues long. Germline CDR1 LNHDA, CDR2 SQIVND (reference sequence). The CDR3 protein is CASSNSGTVRAFF. Here the CDR3 DNA reads TGTGCCAGTAGTAACTCAGGGACCGTTCGAGCTTTCTTT.

The V gene is TRBV6-5, the J gene TRBJ2-5; a weak D match, TRBD2 (7 bases). CDR1 is MNHEY, CDR2 SVGAGI, per germline. CDR3 length: 14 amino acids. Trimming took off 10 bases at V and 3 bases at J, with 18 bases between the two ends. CDR3 sequence: CATLEGGIEETQYF. For the CDR3, the DNA is TGTGCCACCTTAGAGGGGGGGATAGAAGAGACCCAGTACTTC.

A single count supports this clone. The CDR3 DNA is TGTGCCAGTAGAACCGGGACAGGGGGCTTCGGGGAGCTGTTTTTT. Its protein product is CASRTGTGGFGELFF. The chain carries TRBV19 and TRBJ2-2; 12 bases align to TRBD1. CDR3 length equals 15 residues. Germline CDR1 and CDR2: LNHDA and SQIVND (reference sequence). V shed 6 bases and J 7 bases; nucleotides not matched to a gene: 6.

This clone is a singleton in its sample. The chain combines TRBV10-3 with TRBJ2-5, with TRBD2 matching over 10 bases. V dropped 2 bases and J dropped 2; count of bases not matched to a gene: 11. This CDR3 comprises 18 residues. Per germline, CDR1 ENHRY and CDR2 SYGVKD. The CDR3 nucleotides are TGTGCCATCAGTGAGGGGACTCTAGCGGGGGCTTGGCAAGAGACCCAGTACTTC. It is translated as CAISEGTLAGAWQETQYF.

This clone was counted only a few times. The chain joins TRBV5-3 to TRBJ1-1; D is uncertain. TRBV5-3 belongs to the ORF category, with a function that is uncertain. V was pared by 2 bases and J by 10 bases, with 18 bases between. The CDR3 contains 14 residues. In DNA form, the CDR3 reads TGTGCCAGAAGCTTAGACGGGTCCCCCCGTCGAGCTTTCTTT. This encodes CARSLDGSPRRAFF.

The chain employs TRBV18 and TRBJ2-3; D uncertain. The V and J ends lost 3 bases and 2 bases respectively, with 6 bases between them. Germline CDR1 is KGHSH and CDR2 is LQKENI. CDR3 size: 13 residues. The CDR3: CASSPRLTDTQYF. The CDR3 nucleotides are TGTGCCAGCTCACCTAGACTCACAGATACGCAGTATTTT.

V and J are TRBV5-1 and TRBJ2-5, with a weak D call TRBD1 (5 bases). The germline V and J ends were trimmed by 1 base and 2 bases, with 9 bases remaining between them. This CDR3 has 14 residues. Per the germline V gene, CDR1 is SGHRS and CDR2 is YFSETQ. The chain's CDR3 is CASSLWGLQETQYF. CDR3 sequence (DNA): TGCGCCAGCAGCTTGTGGGGCCTTCAAGAGACCCAGTACTTC.

This clone occurred a few times. This chain uses TRBV30 with TRBJ1-6; TRBD1 agrees at 7 bases. The CDR3 has 13 amino acids. V shed 3 bases and J 10 bases; nucleotides not matched to a gene: 6. Germline assignment: CDR1 GTSNPN and CDR2 SVGIG (reference sequence). CDR3 sequence: CAWRSRGSSPLHF. The CDR3 nucleotides are TGTGCCTGGAGGTCCAGGGGGTCCTCACCCCTCCACTTT.

V gene TRBV5-1 combines with J gene TRBJ2-2; no definite D call. CDR1 and CDR2 (germline): SGHRS, YFSETQ. The CDR3 extends over 13 amino acids. Trimming pared 4 bases from V and 6 bases from J, leaving 10 bases between. This chain's CDR3 is CASSRRTAGELFF. Written as DNA, the CDR3 is TGCGCCAGCAGCCGCCGGACGGCCGGGGAGCTGTTTTTT.

This clone came up once. The V and J genes are TRBV11-2 and TRBJ2-3; 7 positions match TRBD2. V shed 6 bases and J 4 bases; nucleotides not matched to a gene: 7. This CDR3 is built from 14 residues. In germline, CDR1 is SGHAT, CDR2 FQNNGV. The CDR3 sequence: CASRRRGSPDTQYF. CDR3 coding DNA: TGTGCCAGCAGAAGGCGGGGGTCCCCAGATACGCAGTATTTT.

CDR3 nucleotides: TGTGCCAGTAGTAGGACAGGGTTCGGCAATCAGCCCCAGCATTTT. It yields the protein CASSRTGFGNQPQHF. This chain connects TRBV19 to TRBJ1-5, with 8 bases that match TRBD1. V gave up 4 bases and J gave up 2 bases; unmatched junction bases: 4. The germline V gene encodes CDR1 LNHDA and CDR2 SQIVND (reference sequence). The CDR3 covers 15 residues.

The chain joins TRBV30 to TRBJ1-1; TRBD1 agrees at 9 bases. J gave up 4 bases and V 4 bases, and 4 bases lay outside the gene matches. The CDR3 contains 13 residues. Per germline, CDR1 GTSNPN and CDR2 SVGIG (reference sequence). For the CDR3, the DNA is TGTGCCTGGAACAGGGGGCAAGGCACTGAAGCTTTCTTT. Its protein product is CAWNRGQGTEAFF.

The V gene is TRBV13, the J gene TRBJ2-3; 9 bases are shared with TRBD2. The CDR3 extends over 15 amino acids. In germline, CDR1 is PRHDT, CDR2 FYEKMQ (reference sequence). With 6 bases clipped from V and 2 bases from J, the junction kept 6 bases outside the gene matches. The CDR3 spells CASRRKRGATDTQYF. In nucleotides, the CDR3 is TGTGCCAGCAGGCGAAAGCGGGGGGCCACAGATACGCAGTATTTT.

V and J are TRBV7-9 and TRBJ2-2; D perhaps matches TRBD1 (5 bases). The CDR3 is 13 amino acids. Germline CDR1 SEHNR, CDR2 FQNEAQ (reference sequence). Trimming removed 5 bases at V and 4 bases at J, with 8 bases between. CDR3 DNA sequence: TGTGCCAGCAGCCCGACAGTCACCGGGGAGCTGTTTTTT. As protein: CASSPTVTGELFF.